This TCR beta chain was retrieved from a study of prognosis after radiotherapy for stage I lung cancer. Study information: Each non-small cell lung cancer patient was deemed medically inoperable.

The TCR beta CDR3 region was amplified from genomic DNA, with two rounds of multiplex PCR being used for the amplification. Every TRBV and TRBJ gene had its own specific primer in first-round PCR. One entry per CDR3 protein results from TCRdb running MiXCR on the multiplex PCR reads. The table includes tens of thousands of distinct CDR3 sequences, 26% detected once. The CDR3 extends over 13 amino acids. CDR1 is KGHSH and CDR2 is LQKENI in the germline V gene. On this clonotype itself: Sequence at one end of the junction differs from germline and may be a read error.

The sequence was collected from a donor aged 50 or older with non-small cell lung cancer. Sequenced here: PBMCs, sampled before or after stereotactic body radiation therapy (not recorded which). V gene TRBV18 combines with J gene TRBJ2-7; the D is unclear. The CDR3 DNA reads as TGTGCCAGCTCACCAGCCGACTCCTACAAGCAGTACTTC. It is translated as CASSPADSYKQYF.